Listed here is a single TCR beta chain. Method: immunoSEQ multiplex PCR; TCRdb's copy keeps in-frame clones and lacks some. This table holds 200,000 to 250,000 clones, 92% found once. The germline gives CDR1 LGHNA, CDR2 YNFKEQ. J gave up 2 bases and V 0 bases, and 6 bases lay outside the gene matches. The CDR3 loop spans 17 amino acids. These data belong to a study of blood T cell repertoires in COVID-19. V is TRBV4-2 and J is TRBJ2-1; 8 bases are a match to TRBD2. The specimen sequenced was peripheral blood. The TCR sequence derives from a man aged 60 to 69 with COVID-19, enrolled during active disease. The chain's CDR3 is CASSQEGGLGPYNEQFF. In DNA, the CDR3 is TGTGCCAGCAGCCAAGAAGGGGGACTAGGACCCTACAATGAGCAGTTCTTC.